What follows is one T cell receptor (beta chain) and its context. The antigen remains undetermined. CDR3 length: 18 residues. Using immunoSEQ multiplex PCR, the repertoire was profiled, and TCRdb retains in-frame clones only, with some absent. The sample includes about 2,200 clones, about 70% of them seen just once. Before treatment, baseline tumor tissue was collected for sequencing. These data originate in a study of circulating tumor DNA in untreated peripheral T-cell lymphoma. Study-wide points: Baseline tissues yielded around 86% and baseline serum 65% to 75% tumor-specific clonotype detection.

This clonotype was sampled from a human donor with peripheral T-cell lymphoma. V gene TRBV1 combines with J gene TRBJ1-1; the table gives TRBD1 as D, unverified against the DNA. TRBV1 is deemed a pseudogene. The sequenced sample was tumor tissue. This CDR3 is CASSQLRGLADPNTEAFF. CDR3 nucleotide sequence: TGCGCCAGCAGCCAATTAAGGGGGTTGGCAGACCCGAACACTGAAGCTTTCTTT.